This T cell receptor (beta chain) was found in a study of breast tumors, draining lymph nodes, adjacent tissues. Notes on the study in general: Luminal-like breast cancer showed significantly greater tumor-nontumor repertoire similarity than basal-like breast cancer did. Data only fit, rather than demonstrated, lymph node origin of most tumor T cells. The data were judged consistent with most tumor T cells coming from lymph node and expanding in tumor.

Each CDR3 protein gets one entry after TCRdb re-called the multiplex PCR reads with MiXCR. The profile shows 150,000 to 200,000 distinct CDR3 sequences, 25% to 40% of them singletons. About this clonotype: Its matching antigen is unknown. It may be a read error: a sequence one base away is much more abundant. The conserved final phenylalanine or tryptophan is absent from the CDR3, which likely points to a read error.

The CDR3 has 14 residues. Germline CDR1 reads SGHVS; CDR2 reads FNYEAQ. The V and J ends lost 4 bases and 5 bases, in that order; junction bases with no gene match: 7. Samples came from axillary lymph nodes draining the breast cancer. The sample comprised axillary lymph node tissue. V is TRBV7-6 and J is TRBJ1-2, with 7 bases lining up with TRBD1. The receptor comes from a female donor with breast cancer. Some clones in this sample may be carry-over from other donors' samples. The CDR3 loop is CASSSQGGGYGYTL. CDR3 DNA: TGTGCCAGCAGCTCCCAGGGGGGCGGGTATGGCTACACCCTC.